The entry below describes one T cell receptor beta chain. This sample was taken from a study of blood T cell repertoires in COVID-19. Assay used: immunoSEQ multiplex PCR; TCRdb lists only in-frame clones, some missing. Of about 270,000 clones in the sample, 88% were seen once. Germline assignment: CDR1 MNHEY and CDR2 SMNVEV (reference sequence). Trimming pared 4 bases from V and 6 bases from J, leaving 10 bases between. The CDR3 totals 13 residues. The specimen was PBMCs or T cells enriched from blood (not recorded which). This sequence was found in a woman aged 25 to 39 who had recovered from COVID-19. The chain has TRBV27 and TRBJ1-3; a possible D gene is TRBD1 (5 bases). CDR3 amino acids: CASSSAGQNTIYF. The CDR3 DNA sequence: TGTGCCAGCAGTTCCGCTGGACAAAACACCATATATTTT.